The source of this TCR beta chain is a study of cytomegalovirus exposure and HLA in healthy donors. Study-level findings and limits: The listing of 150 to 200 TCR beta chains classed them as cytomegalovirus-associated.

Only in-frame clones appear in the TCRdb table, and some are missing; sequencing was by immunoSEQ multiplex PCR. The sample has roughly 86,000 clones, roughly 95% seen once; the top ten hold less than 2%. J gave up 2 bases and V 2 bases, and 3 bases lay outside the gene matches. The V gene's germline CDR1 is MNHEY and CDR2 SVGAGI. This CDR3 is 14 amino acids long. Comment on this clone: The antigen is undetermined.

This receptor was obtained from a man aged 18 to 29 in good health and CMV-seropositive. The sequencing sample was made of PBMCs. The genes are TRBV6-5 and TRBJ2-7; 7 bases are shared with TRBD1. Here the CDR3 reads CASSYGTVTYEQYF. CDR3 nucleotide sequence: TGTGCCAGCAGTTACGGGACAGTAACCTACGAGCAGTACTTC.